The rows below give T cell receptor beta chains drawn from one sample of a study of shared clonotypes between healthy human individuals. Method: immunoSEQ multiplex PCR; TCRdb's copy keeps in-frame clones and lacks some. The sample has millions of clones; approximately 94% are singletons. Material for sequencing was naive CD4+ T cells sorted from blood. The receptors derive from a young man in good health. Both conserved end residues are part of each CDR3. Fields, in order: J gene, V gene, CDR3 protein.

j_call: TRBJ2-7; v_call: TRBV18; cdr3_aa: CASSQAGGSYEQYF
j_call: TRBJ2-5; v_call: TRBV5-1; cdr3_aa: CASSVGGQGASAWETQYF
j_call: TRBJ1-3; v_call: TRBV19; cdr3_aa: CASDDLGIRGNTIYF
j_call: TRBJ2-3; v_call: TRBV5-1; cdr3_aa: CASSLEGQGRVNTQYF
j_call: TRBJ2-3; v_call: TRBV18; cdr3_aa: CASSPQTDTQYF
j_call: TRBJ2-7; v_call: TRBV18; cdr3_aa: CASSPQGGGHPYEQYF
j_call: TRBJ1-2; v_call: TRBV5-1; cdr3_aa: CASSSGGQAARDYGYTF
j_call: TRBJ2-7; v_call: TRBV5-1; cdr3_aa: CASSFADSSYEQYF
j_call: TRBJ2-1; v_call: TRBV7-9; cdr3_aa: CASSVRTVSYNEQFF
j_call: TRBJ2-1; v_call: TRBV6-5; cdr3_aa: CASRRGRSYNEQFF
j_call: TRBJ1-5; v_call: TRBV30; cdr3_aa: CAWSRNKFKASNQPQHF
j_call: TRBJ1-2; v_call: TRBV6-5; cdr3_aa: CASSTSGTSYGYTF
j_call: TRBJ2-5; v_call: TRBV7-2; cdr3_aa: CASSVQQETQYF
j_call: TRBJ2-4; v_call: TRBV4-3; cdr3_aa: CASSQDSSSAKNIQYF
j_call: TRBJ2-3; v_call: TRBV7-9; cdr3_aa: CASSRSGGATDTQYF